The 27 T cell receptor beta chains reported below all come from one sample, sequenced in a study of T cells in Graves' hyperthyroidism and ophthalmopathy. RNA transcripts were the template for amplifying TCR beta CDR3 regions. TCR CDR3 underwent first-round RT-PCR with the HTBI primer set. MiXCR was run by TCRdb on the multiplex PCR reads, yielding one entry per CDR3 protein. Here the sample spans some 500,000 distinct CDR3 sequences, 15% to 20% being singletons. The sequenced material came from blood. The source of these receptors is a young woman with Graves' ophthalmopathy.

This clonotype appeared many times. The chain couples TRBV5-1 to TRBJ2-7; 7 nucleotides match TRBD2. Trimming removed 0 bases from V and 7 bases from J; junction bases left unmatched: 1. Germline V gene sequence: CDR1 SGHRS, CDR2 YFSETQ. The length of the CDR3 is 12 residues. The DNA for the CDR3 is TGCGCCAGCAGCTTGGACGGGAGGGAGCAGTACTTC. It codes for CASSLDGREQYF. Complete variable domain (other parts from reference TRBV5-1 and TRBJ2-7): KAGVTQTPRYLIKTRGQQVTLSCSPISGHRSVSWYQQTPGQGLQFLFEYFSETQRNKGNFPGRFSGRQFSNSRSEMNVSTLELGDSALYLCASSLDGREQYFGPGTRLTVT.

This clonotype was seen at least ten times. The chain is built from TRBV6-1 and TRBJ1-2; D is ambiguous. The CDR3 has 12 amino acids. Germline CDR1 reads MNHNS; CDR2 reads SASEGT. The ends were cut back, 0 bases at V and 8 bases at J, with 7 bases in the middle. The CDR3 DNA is TGTGCCAGCAGTGAAGCCCGGTTCGGCTACACCTTC. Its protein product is CASSEARFGYTF.

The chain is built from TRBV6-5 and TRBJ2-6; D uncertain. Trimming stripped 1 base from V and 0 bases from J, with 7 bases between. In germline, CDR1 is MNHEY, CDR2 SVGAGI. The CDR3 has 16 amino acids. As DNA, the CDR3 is TGTGCCAGCAGTTACTGGGTTAGCTCTGGGGCCAACGTCCTGACTTTC. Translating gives CASSYWVSSGANVLTF.

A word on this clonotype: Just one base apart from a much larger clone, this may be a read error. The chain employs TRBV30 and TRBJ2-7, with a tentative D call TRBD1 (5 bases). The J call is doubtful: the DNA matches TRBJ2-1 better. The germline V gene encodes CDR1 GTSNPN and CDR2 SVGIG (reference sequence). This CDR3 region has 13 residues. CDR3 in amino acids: CAWSRQSSYEQFF. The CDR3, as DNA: TGTGCCTGGAGTCGACAGAGCTCCTACGAGCAGTTCTTC.

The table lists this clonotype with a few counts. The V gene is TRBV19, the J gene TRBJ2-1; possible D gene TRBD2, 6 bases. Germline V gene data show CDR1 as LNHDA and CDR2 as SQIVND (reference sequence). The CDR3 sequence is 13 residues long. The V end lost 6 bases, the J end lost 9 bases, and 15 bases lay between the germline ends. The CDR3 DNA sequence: TGTGCCAGTAGATGGGGGGAGTCCGGTGAGCAGTTCTTC. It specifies CASRWGESGEQFF.

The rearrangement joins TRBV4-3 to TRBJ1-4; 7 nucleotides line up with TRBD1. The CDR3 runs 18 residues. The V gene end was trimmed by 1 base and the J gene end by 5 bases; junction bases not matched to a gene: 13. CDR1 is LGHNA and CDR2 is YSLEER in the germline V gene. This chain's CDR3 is CASSQAEDNTGENEKLFF. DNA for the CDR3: TGCGCCAGCAGCCAAGCTGAGGATAACACAGGGGAAAATGAAAAACTGTTTTTT.

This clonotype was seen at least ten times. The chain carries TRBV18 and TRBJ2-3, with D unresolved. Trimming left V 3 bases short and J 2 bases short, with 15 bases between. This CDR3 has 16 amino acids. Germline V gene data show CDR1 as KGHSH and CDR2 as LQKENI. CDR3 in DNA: TGTGCCAGCTCACCCCCCTGGAGCGCCCACACAGATACGCAGTATTTT. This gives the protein CASSPPWSAHTDTQYF.

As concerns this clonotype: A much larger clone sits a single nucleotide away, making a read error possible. CDR3 nucleotide sequence: TGTGCCAGCAGCCAACCCTTCACCATATATTTT. It specifies CASSQPFTIYF. This chain joins TRBV3-1 and TRBJ1-3; D gene unclear. V was clipped by 2 bases and J by 9 bases, with 5 bases between them. The CDR3 spans 11 residues. CDR1 and CDR2 (germline): LGHDT, YNNKEL (reference sequence).

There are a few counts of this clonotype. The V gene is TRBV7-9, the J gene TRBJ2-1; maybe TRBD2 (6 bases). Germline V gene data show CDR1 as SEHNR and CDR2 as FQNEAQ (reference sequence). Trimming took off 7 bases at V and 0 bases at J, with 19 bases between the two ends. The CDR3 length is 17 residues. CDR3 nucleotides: TGTGCCAGCACTTCATTCGCGGGGCGGACCTCCTACAATGAGCAGTTCTTC. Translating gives CASTSFAGRTSYNEQFF.

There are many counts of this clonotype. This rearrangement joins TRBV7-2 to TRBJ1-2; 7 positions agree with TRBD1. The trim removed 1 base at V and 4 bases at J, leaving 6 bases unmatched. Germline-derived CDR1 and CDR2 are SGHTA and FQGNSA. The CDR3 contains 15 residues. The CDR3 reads CASSLVGTAFYGYTF. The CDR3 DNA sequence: TGTGCCAGCAGCTTAGTAGGGACAGCTTTCTATGGCTACACCTTC.

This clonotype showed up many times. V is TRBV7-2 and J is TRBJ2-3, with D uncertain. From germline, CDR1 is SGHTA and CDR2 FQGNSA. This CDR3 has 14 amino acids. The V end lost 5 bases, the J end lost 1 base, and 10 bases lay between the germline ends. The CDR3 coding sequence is TGTGCCAGCAGCCTACTCAGCGGCACAGATACGCAGTATTTT. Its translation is CASSLLSGTDTQYF.

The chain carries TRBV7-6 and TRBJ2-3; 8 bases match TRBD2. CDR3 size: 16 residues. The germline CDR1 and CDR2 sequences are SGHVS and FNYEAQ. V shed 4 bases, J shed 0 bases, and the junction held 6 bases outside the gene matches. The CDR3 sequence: CASSSGLASSTDTQYF. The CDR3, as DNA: TGTGCCAGCAGCTCCGGACTAGCCTCTAGCACAGATACGCAGTATTTT.

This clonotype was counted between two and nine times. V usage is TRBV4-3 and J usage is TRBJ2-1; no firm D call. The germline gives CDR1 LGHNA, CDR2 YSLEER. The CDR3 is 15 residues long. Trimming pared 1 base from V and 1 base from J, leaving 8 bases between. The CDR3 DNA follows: TGCGCCAGCAGCCAAGTCGCGGATTCCTACAATGAGCAGTTCTTC. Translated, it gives CASSQVADSYNEQFF.

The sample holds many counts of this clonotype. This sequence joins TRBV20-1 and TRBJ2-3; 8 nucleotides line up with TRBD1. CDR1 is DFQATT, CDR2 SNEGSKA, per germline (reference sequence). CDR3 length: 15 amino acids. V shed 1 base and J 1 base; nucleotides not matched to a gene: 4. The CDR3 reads CSARAVQGGTDTQYF. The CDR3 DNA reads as TGCAGTGCTAGAGCCGTACAGGGGGGCACAGATACGCAGTATTTT.

The chain's CDR3 is CASSPDRGRNQPQHF. The CDR3 coding sequence is TGTGCCAGCAGCCCCGACAGGGGTCGCAATCAGCCCCAGCATTTT. This sequence joins TRBV7-2 and TRBJ1-5, with 8 nucleotides matching TRBD1. Germline CDR1 and CDR2: SGHTA and FQGNSA. The V gene end was trimmed by 5 bases and the J gene end by 2 bases; junction bases not matched to a gene: 5. The CDR3 loop spans 15 amino acids.

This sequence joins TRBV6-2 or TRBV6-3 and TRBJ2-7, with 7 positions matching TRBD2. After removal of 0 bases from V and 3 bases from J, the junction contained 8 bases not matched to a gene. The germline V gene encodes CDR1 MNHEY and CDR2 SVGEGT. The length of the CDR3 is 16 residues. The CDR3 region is CASSYSRTGGSYEQYF. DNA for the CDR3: TGTGCCAGCAGTTACTCGCGGACTGGCGGGAGCTACGAGCAGTACTTC.

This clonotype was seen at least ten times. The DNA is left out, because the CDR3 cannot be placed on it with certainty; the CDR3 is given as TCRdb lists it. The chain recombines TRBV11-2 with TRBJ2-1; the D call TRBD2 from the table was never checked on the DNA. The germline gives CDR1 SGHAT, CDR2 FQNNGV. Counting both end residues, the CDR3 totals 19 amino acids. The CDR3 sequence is CASSPTFGASGRASDEQFF.

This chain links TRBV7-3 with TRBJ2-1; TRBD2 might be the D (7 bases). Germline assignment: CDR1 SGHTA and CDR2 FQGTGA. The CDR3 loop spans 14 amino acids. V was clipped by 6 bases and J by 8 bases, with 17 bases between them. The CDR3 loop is CASSEMGGADEQFF. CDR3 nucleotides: TGTGCCAGCAGTGAAATGGGGGGGGCGGATGAGCAGTTCTTC.

As DNA, the CDR3 is TGCGCCAGCAGCCACATGGACGCGGGAGGGCCGGGGACCCAGTACTTC. It translates to CASSHMDAGGPGTQYF. The gene calls are TRBV4-1 and TRBJ2-5; 9 bases match TRBD2. The CDR3 loop spans 16 amino acids. J was trimmed by 7 bases and V by 3 bases; bases with no gene match: 12. Germline-derived CDR1 and CDR2 are MGHRA and YSYEKL.

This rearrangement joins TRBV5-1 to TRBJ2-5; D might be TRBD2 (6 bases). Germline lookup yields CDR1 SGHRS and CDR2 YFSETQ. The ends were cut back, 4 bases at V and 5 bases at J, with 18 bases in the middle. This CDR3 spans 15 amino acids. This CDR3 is CASSPAGPPRETQYF. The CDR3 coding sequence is TGCGCCAGCAGCCCCGCGGGACCGCCTAGGGAGACCCAGTACTTC.

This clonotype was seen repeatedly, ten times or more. The CDR3 DNA follows: TGTGCCAGCAGCCAACAGCCCCCGAGCTCCTACAATGAGCAGTTCTTC. It is translated as CASSQQPPSSYNEQFF. The V gene is TRBV3-1, the J gene TRBJ2-1; D not resolved. This CDR3 contains 16 residues. Germline CDR1 is LGHDT and CDR2 is YNNKEL (reference sequence). With 2 bases removed from V and 0 bases from J, the gap between germline ends came to 11 bases.

The CDR3, as DNA: TGCGCCAGCAGCCTCACCCTCGGGGGCACTGAAGCTTTCTTT. Its translation: CASSLTLGGTEAFF. The chain joins TRBV4-1 to TRBJ1-1, with D possibly being TRBD1 (5 bases). This CDR3 comprises 14 residues. The germline gives CDR1 MGHRA, CDR2 YSYEKL. Trimming removed 4 bases from V and 4 bases from J, with 13 bases in between.

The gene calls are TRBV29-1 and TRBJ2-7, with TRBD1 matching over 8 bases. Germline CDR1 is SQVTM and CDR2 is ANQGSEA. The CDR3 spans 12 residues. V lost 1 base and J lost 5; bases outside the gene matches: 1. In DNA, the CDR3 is TGCAGCGTTGAAGGGACAGGGCACGAGCAGTACTTC. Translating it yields CSVEGTGHEQYF.

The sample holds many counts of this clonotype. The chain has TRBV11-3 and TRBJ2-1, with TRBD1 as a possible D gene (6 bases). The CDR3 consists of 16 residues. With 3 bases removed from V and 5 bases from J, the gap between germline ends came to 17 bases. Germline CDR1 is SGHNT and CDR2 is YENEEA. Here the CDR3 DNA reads TGTGCCAGCAGCTTTAAGCCCTGGGCAGGGGACAATGAGCAGTTCTTC. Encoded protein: CASSFKPWAGDNEQFF.

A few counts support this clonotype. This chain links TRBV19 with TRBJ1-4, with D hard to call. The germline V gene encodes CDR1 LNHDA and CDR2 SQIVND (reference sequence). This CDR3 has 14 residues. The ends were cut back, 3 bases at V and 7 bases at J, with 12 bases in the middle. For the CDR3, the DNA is TGTGCCAGTAGTATTCGGGGTGGTGGTGAAAAACTGTTTTTT. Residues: CASSIRGGGEKLFF.

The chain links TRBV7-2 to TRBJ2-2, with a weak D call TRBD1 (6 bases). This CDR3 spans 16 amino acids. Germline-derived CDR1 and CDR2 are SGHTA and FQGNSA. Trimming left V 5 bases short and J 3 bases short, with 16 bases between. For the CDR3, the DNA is TGTGCCAGCAGCCGCCCACAGGGTTTGGACACCGGGGAGCTGTTTTTT. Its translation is CASSRPQGLDTGELFF. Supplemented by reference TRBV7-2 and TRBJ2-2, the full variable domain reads GAGVSQSPSNKVTEKGKDVELRCDPISGHTALYWYRQSLGQGLEFLIYFQGNSAPDKSGLPSDRFSAERTGGSVSTLTIQRTQQEDSAVYLCASSRPQGLDTGELFFGEGSRLTVL.

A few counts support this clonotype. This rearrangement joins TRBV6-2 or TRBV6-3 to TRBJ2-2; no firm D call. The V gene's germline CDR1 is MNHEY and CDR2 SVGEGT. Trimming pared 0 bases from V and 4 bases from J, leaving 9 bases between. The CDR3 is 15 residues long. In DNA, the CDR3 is TGTGCCAGCAGTTACTCTCGCGAGTCCACCGGGGAGCTGTTTTTT. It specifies CASSYSRESTGELFF.